This T cell receptor (beta chain) derives from a study of control samples from healthy donors and cancer patients. Assay used: immunoSEQ multiplex PCR; TCRdb lists only in-frame clones, some missing. The repertoire holds approximately 120,000 clones, with more than 75% as singletons. CDR3 length equals 13 residues. Trimming took off 10 bases at V and 8 bases at J, with 20 bases between the two ends. This chain links TRBV12-3 or TRBV12-4 with TRBJ1-2; no clear D. The TCR comes from a man aged 35-49 years in good health. Specimen: blood. CDR3 in amino acids: CATQFMGIRGYTF. DNA for the CDR3: TGTGCCACCCAGTTTATGGGGATACGAGGCTACACCTTC.